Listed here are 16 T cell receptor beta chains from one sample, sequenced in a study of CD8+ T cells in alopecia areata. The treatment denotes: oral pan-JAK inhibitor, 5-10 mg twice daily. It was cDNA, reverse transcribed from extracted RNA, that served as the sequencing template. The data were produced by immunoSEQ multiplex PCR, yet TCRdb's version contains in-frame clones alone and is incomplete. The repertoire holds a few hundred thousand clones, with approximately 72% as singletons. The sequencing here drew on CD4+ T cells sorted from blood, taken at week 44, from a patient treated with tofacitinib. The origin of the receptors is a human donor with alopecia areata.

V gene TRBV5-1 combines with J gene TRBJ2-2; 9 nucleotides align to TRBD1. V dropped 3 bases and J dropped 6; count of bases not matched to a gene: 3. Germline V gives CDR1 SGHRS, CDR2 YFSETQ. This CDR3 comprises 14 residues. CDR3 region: CASSWRQGAGELFF. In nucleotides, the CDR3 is TGCGCCAGCAGCTGGAGACAGGGGGCCGGGGAGCTGTTTTTT. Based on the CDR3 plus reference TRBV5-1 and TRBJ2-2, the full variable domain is KAGVTQTPRYLIKTRGQQVTLSCSPISGHRSVSWYQQTPGQGLQFLFEYFSETQRNKGNFPGRFSGRQFSNSRSEMNVSTLELGDSALYLCASSWRQGAGELFFGEGSRLTVL.

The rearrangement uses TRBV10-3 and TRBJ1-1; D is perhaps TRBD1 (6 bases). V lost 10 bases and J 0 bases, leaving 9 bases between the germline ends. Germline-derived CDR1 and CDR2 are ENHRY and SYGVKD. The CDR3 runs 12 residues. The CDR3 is CASGQLNTEAFF. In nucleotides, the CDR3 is TGTGCCAGCGGACAGTTGAACACTGAAGCTTTCTTT.

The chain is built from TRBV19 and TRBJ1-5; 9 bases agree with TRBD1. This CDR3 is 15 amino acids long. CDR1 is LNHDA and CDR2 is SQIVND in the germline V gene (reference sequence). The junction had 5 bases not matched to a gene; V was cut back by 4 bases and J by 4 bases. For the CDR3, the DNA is TGTGCCAGTAGTAAGCGGGACAGGGCTAATCAGCCCCAGCATTTT. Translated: CASSKRDRANQPQHF.

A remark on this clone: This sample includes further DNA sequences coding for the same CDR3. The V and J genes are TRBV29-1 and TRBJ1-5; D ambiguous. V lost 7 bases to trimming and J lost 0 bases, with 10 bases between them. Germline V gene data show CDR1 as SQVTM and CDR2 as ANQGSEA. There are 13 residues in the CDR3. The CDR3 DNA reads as TGCAGCGCAGGAGAAAATAGCAATCAGCCCCAGCATTTT. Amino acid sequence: CSAGENSNQPQHF.

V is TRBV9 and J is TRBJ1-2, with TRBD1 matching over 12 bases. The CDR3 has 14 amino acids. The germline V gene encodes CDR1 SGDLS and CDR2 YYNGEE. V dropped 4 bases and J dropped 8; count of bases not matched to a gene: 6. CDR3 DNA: TGTGCCAGCAGCCCGGGACAGGGGGCAGAGGGCTACACCTTC. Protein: CASSPGQGAEGYTF.

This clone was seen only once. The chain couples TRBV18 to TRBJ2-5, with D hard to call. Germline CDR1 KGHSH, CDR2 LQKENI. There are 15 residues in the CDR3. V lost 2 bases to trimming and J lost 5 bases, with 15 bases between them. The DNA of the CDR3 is TGTGCCAGCTCACCAACTAAAGCCGCACGGGAGACCCAGTACTTC. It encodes CASSPTKAARETQYF.

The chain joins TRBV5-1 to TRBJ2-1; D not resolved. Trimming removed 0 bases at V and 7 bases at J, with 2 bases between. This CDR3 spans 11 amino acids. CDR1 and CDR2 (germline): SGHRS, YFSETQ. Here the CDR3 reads CASSLENEQFF. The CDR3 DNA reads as TGCGCCAGCAGCTTGGAGAATGAGCAGTTCTTC. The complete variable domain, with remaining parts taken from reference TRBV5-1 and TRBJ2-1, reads KAGVTQTPRYLIKTRGQQVTLSCSPISGHRSVSWYQQTPGQGLQFLFEYFSETQRNKGNFPGRFSGRQFSNSRSEMNVSTLELGDSALYLCASSLENEQFFGPGTRLTVL.

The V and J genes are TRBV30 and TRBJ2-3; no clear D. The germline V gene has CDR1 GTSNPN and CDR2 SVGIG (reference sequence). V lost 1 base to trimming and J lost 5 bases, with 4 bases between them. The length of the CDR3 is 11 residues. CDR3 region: CAWSGKDTQYF. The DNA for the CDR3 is TGTGCCTGGAGTGGAAAAGATACGCAGTATTTT.

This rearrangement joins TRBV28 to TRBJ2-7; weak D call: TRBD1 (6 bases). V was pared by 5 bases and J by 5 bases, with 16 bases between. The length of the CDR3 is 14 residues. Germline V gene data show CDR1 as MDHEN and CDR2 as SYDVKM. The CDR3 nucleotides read TGTGCCAGCAGTCCGGGACACCGAAGCCACGAGCAGTACTTC. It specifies CASSPGHRSHEQYF.

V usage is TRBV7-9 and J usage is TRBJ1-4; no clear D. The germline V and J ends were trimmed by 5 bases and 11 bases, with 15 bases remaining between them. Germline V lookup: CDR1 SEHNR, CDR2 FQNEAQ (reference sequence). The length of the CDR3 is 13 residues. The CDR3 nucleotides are TGTGCCAGCAGCGAATGGGCCCAAGGGAAACTGTTTTTT. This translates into CASSEWAQGKLFF. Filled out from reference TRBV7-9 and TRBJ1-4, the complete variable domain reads DTGVSQNPRHKITKRGQNVTFRCDPISEHNRLYWYRQTLGQGPEFLTYFQNEAQLEKSRLLSDRFSAERPKGSFSTLEIQRTEQGDSAMYLCASSEWAQGKLFFGSGTQLSVL.

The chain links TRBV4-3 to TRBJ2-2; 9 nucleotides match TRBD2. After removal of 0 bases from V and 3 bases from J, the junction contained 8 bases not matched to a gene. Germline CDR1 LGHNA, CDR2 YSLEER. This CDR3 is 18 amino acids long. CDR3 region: CASSQEPAGGGHTGELFF. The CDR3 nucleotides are TGCGCCAGCAGCCAAGAGCCAGCGGGGGGTGGGCACACCGGGGAGCTGTTTTTT.

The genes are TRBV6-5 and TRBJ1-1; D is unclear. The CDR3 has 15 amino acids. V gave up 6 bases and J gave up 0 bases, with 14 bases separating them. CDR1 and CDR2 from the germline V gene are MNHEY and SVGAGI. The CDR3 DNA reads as TGTGCCAGCAGCTTACATCGGCAGTTGAACACTGAAGCTTTCTTT. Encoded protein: CASSLHRQLNTEAFF.

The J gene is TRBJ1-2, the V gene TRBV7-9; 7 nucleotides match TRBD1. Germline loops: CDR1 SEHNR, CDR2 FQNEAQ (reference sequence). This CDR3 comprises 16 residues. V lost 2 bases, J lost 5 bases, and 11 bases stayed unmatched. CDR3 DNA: TGTGCCAGCAGCTTAATGGCAAATCCAGGGGGTTATGGCTACACCTTC. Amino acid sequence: CASSLMANPGGYGYTF.

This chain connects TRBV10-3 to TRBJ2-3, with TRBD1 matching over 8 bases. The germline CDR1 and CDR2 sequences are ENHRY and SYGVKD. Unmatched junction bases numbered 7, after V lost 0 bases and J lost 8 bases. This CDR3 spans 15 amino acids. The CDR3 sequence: CAISESADRGGTQYF. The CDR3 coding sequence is TGTGCCATCAGTGAGTCCGCCGACAGGGGCGGTACGCAGTATTTT.

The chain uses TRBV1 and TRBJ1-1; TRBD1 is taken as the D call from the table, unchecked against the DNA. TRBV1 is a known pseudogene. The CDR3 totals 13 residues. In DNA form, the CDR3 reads TGCACCAGCATGGGACAGGGCTACCCTGGGGCTTTCTTT. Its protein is CTSMGQGYPGAFF.

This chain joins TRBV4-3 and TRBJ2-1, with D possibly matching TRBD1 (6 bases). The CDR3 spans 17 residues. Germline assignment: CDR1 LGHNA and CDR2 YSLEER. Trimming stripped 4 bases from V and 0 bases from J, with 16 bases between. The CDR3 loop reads CASSRVRDTGSYNEQFF. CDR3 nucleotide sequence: TGCGCCAGCAGCCGAGTCCGGGACACCGGCTCCTACAATGAGCAGTTCTTC.